What follows describes a single T cell receptor (beta chain). This specimen belongs to a study of blood T cell repertoires in COVID-19. Deletions cut 5 bases from V and 8 bases from J, with 11 bases between. The CDR3 is 13 amino acids. Germline loops: CDR1 KGHDR, CDR2 SFDVKD. Generated by immunoSEQ multiplex PCR, the TCRdb table keeps only in-frame clones and is missing some. The sample gives around 200,000 clones, around 85% of which show up once; more than 8% is in the top ten. The clonotype was recovered from a woman older than 75 with acute or convalescent COVID-19. Sequenced input: peripheral blood. V and J are TRBV24-1 and TRBJ1-4; no reliable D call. This chain's CDR3 is CATSARGAEKLFF. CDR3 bases: TGTGCCACCAGTGCTAGAGGTGCGGAAAAACTGTTTTTT.